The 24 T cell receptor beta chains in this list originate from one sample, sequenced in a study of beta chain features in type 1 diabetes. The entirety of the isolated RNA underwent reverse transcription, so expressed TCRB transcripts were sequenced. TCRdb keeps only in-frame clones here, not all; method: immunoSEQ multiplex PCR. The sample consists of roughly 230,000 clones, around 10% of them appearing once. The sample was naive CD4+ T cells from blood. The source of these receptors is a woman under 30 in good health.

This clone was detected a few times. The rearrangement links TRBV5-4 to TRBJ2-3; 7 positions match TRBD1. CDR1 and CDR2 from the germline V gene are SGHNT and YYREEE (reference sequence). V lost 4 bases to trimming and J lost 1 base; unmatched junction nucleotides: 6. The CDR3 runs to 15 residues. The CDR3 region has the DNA TGTGCCAGCAGCAACAGGGGAAAGGGCACAGATACGCAGTATTTT. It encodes CASSNRGKGTDTQYF.

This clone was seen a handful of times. The CDR3 sequence: CASSPGGLAVYEQYF. Here the CDR3 DNA reads TGTGCCAGCTCACCAGGTGGACTAGCTGTCTACGAGCAGTACTTC. The chain carries TRBV18 and TRBJ2-7; 8 bases line up with TRBD2. After removal of 2 bases from V and 3 bases from J, the junction contained 6 bases not matched to a gene. The germline gives CDR1 KGHSH, CDR2 LQKENI. CDR3 length equals 15 residues.

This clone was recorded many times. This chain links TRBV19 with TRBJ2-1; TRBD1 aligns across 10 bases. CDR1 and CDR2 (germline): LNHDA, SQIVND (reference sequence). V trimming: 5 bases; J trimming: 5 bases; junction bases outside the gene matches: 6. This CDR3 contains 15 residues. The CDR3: CASSVTGGAHNEQFF. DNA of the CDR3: TGTGCCAGTAGTGTGACAGGGGGCGCCCACAATGAGCAGTTCTTC.

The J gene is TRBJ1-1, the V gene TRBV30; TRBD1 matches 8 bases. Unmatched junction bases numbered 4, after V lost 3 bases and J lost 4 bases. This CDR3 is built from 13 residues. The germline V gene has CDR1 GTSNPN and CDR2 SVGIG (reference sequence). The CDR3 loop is CAWRVTGGTEAFF. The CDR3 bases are TGTGCCTGGAGGGTTACAGGGGGCACTGAAGCTTTCTTT.

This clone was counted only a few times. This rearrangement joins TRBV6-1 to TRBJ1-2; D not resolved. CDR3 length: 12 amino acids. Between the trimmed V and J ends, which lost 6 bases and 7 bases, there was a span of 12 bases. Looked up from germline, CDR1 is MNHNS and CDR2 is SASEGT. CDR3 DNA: TGTGCCAGCAGCCGGACGGGAGGTGGCTACACCTTC. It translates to CASSRTGGGYTF.

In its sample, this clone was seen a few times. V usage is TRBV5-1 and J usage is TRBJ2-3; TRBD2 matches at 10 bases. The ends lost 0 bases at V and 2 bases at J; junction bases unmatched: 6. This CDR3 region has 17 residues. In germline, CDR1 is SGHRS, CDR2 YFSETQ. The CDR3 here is CASSLGTSGFFTDTQYF. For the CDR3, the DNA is TGCGCCAGCAGCTTGGGGACTAGCGGCTTTTTCACAGATACGCAGTATTTT.

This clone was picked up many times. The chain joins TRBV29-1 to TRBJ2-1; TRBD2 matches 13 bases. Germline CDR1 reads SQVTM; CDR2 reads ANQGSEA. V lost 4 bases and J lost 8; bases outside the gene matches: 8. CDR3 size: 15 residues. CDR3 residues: CSVVVGLAGVYEQFF. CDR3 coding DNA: TGCAGCGTTGTAGTCGGACTAGCGGGGGTTTATGAGCAGTTCTTC.

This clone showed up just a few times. In DNA form, the CDR3 reads TGCGCCAGCAGCTTGGCGGCGCGACAGGGGAGCGCAGATACGCAGTATTTT. It yields the protein CASSLAARQGSADTQYF. The chain links TRBV5-1 to TRBJ2-3; TRBD1 aligns across 8 bases. Germline trimming cut 0 bases from V and 4 bases from J; bases unmatched to any gene: 10. Germline V CDR1 and CDR2: SGHRS, YFSETQ. The CDR3 covers 17 residues.

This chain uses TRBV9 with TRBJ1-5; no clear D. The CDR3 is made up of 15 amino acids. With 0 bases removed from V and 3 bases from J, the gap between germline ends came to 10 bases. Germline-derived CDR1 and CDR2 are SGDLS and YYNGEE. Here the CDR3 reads CASSVGPGINQPQHF. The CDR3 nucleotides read TGTGCCAGCAGCGTAGGGCCGGGTATCAATCAGCCCCAGCATTTT.

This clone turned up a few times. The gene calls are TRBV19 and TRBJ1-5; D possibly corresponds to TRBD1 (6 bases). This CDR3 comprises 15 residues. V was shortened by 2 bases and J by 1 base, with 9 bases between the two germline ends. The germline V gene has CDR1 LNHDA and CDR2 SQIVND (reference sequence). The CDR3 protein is CASSITGFSNQPQHF. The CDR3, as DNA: TGTGCCAGTAGTATAACAGGGTTCAGCAATCAGCCCCAGCATTTT.

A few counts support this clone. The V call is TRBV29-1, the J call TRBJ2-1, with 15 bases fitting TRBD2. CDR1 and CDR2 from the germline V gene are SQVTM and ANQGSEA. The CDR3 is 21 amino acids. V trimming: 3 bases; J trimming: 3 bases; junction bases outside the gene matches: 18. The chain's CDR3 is CSVDGGTGTSGRIYGYNEQFF. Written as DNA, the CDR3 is TGCAGCGTTGATGGGGGGACCGGGACTAGCGGGAGGATCTATGGCTACAATGAGCAGTTCTTC.

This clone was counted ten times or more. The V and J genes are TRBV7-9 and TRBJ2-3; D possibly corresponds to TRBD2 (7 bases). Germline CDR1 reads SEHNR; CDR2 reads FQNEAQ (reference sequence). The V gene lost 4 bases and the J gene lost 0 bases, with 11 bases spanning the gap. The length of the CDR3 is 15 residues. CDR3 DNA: TGTGCCAGCAGCTCGCGGGGGCCTAGCACAGATACGCAGTATTTT. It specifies CASSSRGPSTDTQYF.

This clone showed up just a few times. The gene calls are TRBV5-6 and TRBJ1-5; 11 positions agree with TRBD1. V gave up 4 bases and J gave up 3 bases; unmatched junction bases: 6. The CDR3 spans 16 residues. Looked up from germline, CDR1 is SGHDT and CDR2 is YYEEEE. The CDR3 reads CASSRGTGGNNQPQHF. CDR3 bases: TGTGCCAGCAGCCGAGGGACAGGGGGTAACAATCAGCCCCAGCATTTT.

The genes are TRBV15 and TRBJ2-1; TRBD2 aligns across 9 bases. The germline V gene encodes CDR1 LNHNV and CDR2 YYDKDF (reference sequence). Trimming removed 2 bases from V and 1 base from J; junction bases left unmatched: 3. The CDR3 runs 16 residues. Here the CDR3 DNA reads TGTGCCACCAGCAGATTAGCGGGAGAGTCCTACAATGAGCAGTTCTTC. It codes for CATSRLAGESYNEQFF.

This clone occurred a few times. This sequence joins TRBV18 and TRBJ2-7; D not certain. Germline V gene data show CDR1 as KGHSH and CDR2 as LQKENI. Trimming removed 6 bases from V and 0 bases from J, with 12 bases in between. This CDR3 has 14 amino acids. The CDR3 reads CASSPSQDSYEQYF. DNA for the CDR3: TGTGCCAGCTCGCCCTCGCAGGACTCCTACGAGCAGTACTTC.

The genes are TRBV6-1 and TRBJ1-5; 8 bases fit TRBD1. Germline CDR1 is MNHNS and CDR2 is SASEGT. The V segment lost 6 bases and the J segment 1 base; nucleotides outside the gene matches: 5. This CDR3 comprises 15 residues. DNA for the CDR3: TGTGCCAGCAGGGACCGGGACAGGAGCAATCAGCCCCAGCATTTT. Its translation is CASRDRDRSNQPQHF.

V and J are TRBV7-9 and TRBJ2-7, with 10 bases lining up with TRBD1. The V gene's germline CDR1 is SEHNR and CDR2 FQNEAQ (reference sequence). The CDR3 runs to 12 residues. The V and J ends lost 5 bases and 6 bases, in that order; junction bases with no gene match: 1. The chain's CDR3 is CASSRDRGEQYF. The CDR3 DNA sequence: TGTGCCAGCAGCCGGGACAGGGGCGAGCAGTACTTC.

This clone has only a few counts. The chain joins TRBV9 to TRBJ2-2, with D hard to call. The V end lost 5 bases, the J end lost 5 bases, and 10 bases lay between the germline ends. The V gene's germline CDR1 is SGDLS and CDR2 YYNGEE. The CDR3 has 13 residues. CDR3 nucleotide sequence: TGTGCCAGCAGTGGAGTCCTTACCGGGGAGCTGTTTTTT. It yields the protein CASSGVLTGELFF.

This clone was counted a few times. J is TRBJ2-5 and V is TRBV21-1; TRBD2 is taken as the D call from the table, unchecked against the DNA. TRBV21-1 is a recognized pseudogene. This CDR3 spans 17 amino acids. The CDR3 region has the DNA TGTGCCAGCTGGAATTGGGGTGACTGGCGGGTGCAAGAGACCCAGTACTTC. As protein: CASWNWGDWRVQETQYF.

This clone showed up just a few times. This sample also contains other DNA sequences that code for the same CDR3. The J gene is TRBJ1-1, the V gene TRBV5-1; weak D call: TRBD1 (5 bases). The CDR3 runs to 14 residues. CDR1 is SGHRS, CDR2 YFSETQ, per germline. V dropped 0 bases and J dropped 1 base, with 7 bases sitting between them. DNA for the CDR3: TGCGCCAGCAGCTTGGAGCAGGGGAACACTGAAGCTTTCTTT. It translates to CASSLEQGNTEAFF.

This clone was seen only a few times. For the CDR3, the DNA is TGTGCCAGCAGCATCGGACAGGGAATCGATAGATACGAGCAGTACTTC. Amino acids: CASSIGQGIDRYEQYF. The gene calls are TRBV9 and TRBJ2-7; the match to TRBD1 covers 8 bases. V lost 4 bases, J lost 4 bases, and 13 bases stayed unmatched. Per the germline V gene, CDR1 is SGDLS and CDR2 is YYNGEE. The CDR3 covers 16 residues. Full variable domain (remainder filled in from reference TRBV9 and TRBJ2-7): DSGVTQTPKHLITATGQRVTLRCSPRSGDLSVYWYQQSLDQGLQFLIQYYNGEERAKGNILERFSAQQFPDLHSELNLSSLELGDSALYFCASSIGQGIDRYEQYFGPGTRLTVT.

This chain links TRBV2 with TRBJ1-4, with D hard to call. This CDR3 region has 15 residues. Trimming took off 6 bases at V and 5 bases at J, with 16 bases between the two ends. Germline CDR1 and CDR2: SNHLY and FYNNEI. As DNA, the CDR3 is TGTGCCAGCAGGCTCCGAGGAGGAGTCAATGAAAAACTGTTTTTT. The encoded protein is CASRLRGGVNEKLFF. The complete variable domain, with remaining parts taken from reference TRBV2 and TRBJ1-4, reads EPEVTQTPSHQVTQMGQEVILRCVPISNHLYFYWYRQILGQKVEFLVSFYNNEISEKSEIFDDQFSVERPDGSNFTLKIRSTKLEDSAMYFCASRLRGGVNEKLFFGSGTQLSVL.

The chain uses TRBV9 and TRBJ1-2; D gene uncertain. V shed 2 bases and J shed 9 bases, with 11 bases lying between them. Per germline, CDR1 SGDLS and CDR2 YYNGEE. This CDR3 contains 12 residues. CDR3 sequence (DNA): TGTGCCAGCAGCGTTAGAGGGTGCAGCTACACCTTC. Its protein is CASSVRGCSYTF.

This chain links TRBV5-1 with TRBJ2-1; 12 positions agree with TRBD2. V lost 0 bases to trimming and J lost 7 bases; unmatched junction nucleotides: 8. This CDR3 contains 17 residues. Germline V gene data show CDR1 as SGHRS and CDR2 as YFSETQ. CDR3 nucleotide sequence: TGCGCCAGCAGCTTGGAGTTACTAGCGGGAGGTACGAATGAGCAGTTCTTC. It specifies CASSLELLAGGTNEQFF. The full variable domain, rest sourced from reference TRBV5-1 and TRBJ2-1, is KAGVTQTPRYLIKTRGQQVTLSCSPISGHRSVSWYQQTPGQGLQFLFEYFSETQRNKGNFPGRFSGRQFSNSRSEMNVSTLELGDSALYLCASSLELLAGGTNEQFFGPGTRLTVL.